This paragraph covers one TCR beta chain sequence. Its antigen is unknown. The repertoire was sequenced with immunoSEQ multiplex PCR; TCRdb's copy has only in-frame clones and lacks some. There are some 120,000 clones in the sample; 86% occur only once, and 6.5% to 9.5% lies in the top ten. The record originates from a study of T cell responses to AZD1222 COVID-19 vaccine. Study-wide findings and caveats: Rises in breadth and depth of Spike-specific TCRs came after two AZD1222 doses.

Germline CDR1 is SGDLS and CDR2 is YYNGEE. CDR3 length: 16 amino acids. The V gene lost 2 bases and the J gene lost 0 bases, with 12 bases spanning the gap. This clonotype originated in an adult in good health. V usage is TRBV9 and J usage is TRBJ1-3; D is ambiguous. Sequenced material: peripheral blood, taken on day 0 of AZD1222 vaccination. The CDR3 sequence: CASSVGVPFSGNTIYF. The CDR3 DNA is TGTGCCAGCAGCGTCGGGGTCCCCTTCTCTGGAAACACCATATATTTT.